Presented here are 9 T cell receptor beta chains from one specimen sequenced in a study of cytomegalovirus exposure and HLA in healthy donors. The PCR used 60 Vbeta and 13 Jbeta primers. Produced via immunoSEQ multiplex PCR; TCRdb's table is partial and in-frame only. Here the sample spans approximately 180,000 clones, roughly 74% being singletons. The specimen sequenced was PBMCs. The receptors here all came from a woman aged 30 to 39 in good health and CMV-seronegative.

The rearrangement uses TRBV5-5 and TRBJ1-1; 9 nucleotides line up with TRBD1. Germline V lookup: CDR1 SGHKS, CDR2 YYEKEE (reference sequence). Trimming removed 4 bases from V and 2 bases from J; junction bases left unmatched: 6. The CDR3 contains 15 residues. Written as DNA, the CDR3 is TGTGCCAGCAGCAGGAGGGACAGGGATAACACTGAAGCTTTCTTT. The encoded protein is CASSRRDRDNTEAFF.

This rearrangement joins TRBV7-2 to TRBJ2-3; D perhaps matches TRBD2 (5 bases). The CDR3 spans 15 residues. V lost 4 bases to trimming and J lost 0 bases, with 11 bases between them. CDR1 SGHTA and CDR2 FQGNSA come from the germline V gene. The CDR3 DNA reads as TGTGCCAGCAGCTCTATAGCGACTAGCACAGATACGCAGTATTTT. Translation: CASSSIATSTDTQYF.

About this clone: The sample contains more than one DNA sequence encoding this CDR3. The V gene is TRBV29-1, the J gene TRBJ1-5; no firm D call. Germline CDR1 is SQVTM and CDR2 is ANQGSEA. CDR3 length equals 10 residues. V dropped 4 bases and J dropped 6 bases, with 4 bases sitting between them. The CDR3 protein is CSVGSQPQHF. Here the CDR3 DNA reads TGCAGCGTTGGGAGTCAGCCCCAGCATTTT.

This chain joins TRBV7-3 and TRBJ2-2; D call uncertain. This CDR3 contains 12 residues. Trimming took off 2 bases at V and 6 bases at J, with 4 bases between the two ends. Germline V CDR1 and CDR2: SGHTA, FQGTGA. As DNA, the CDR3 is TGTGCCAGCAGCTTACAGTCCGGGGAGCTGTTTTTT. It is translated as CASSLQSGELFF.

This clone came up many times. The sample contains more than one DNA sequence encoding this CDR3. The chain links TRBV27 to TRBJ2-7; 8 bases are a match to TRBD1. V was pared by 4 bases and J by 5 bases, with 4 bases of the junction left unmatched. Per the germline V gene, CDR1 is MNHEY and CDR2 is SMNVEV (reference sequence). The CDR3 is made up of 13 amino acids. The CDR3 nucleotides read TGTGCCAGCAGTTACGGACAGGGTAACGAGCAGTACTTC. Translated: CASSYGQGNEQYF.

The CDR3 sequence: CASQQTGGIYEQFF. The DNA of the CDR3 is TGTGCCAGTCAACAGACAGGGGGCATCTATGAGCAGTTCTTC. The chain joins TRBV19 to TRBJ2-1; TRBD1 aligns across 10 bases. The germline gives CDR1 LNHDA, CDR2 SQIVND (reference sequence). Trimming took 8 bases from V and 8 from J; bases not matched to a gene: 9. The CDR3 covers 14 residues. The full variable domain, its missing parts supplied by reference TRBV19 and TRBJ2-1, is DGGITQSPKYLFRKEGQNVTLSCEQNLNHDAMYWYRQDPGQGLRLIYYSQIVNDFQKGDIAEGYSVSREKKESFPLTVTSAQKNPTAFYLCASQQTGGIYEQFFGPGTRLTVL.

This chain uses TRBV7-9 with TRBJ2-2, with 8 positions matching TRBD1. Losses at the gene ends were 1 base for V and 4 bases for J; bases not matched to a gene: 8. The CDR3 runs to 17 residues. CDR1 SEHNR and CDR2 FQNEAQ come from the germline V gene (reference sequence). In nucleotides, the CDR3 is TGTGCCAGCAGCTTAGATTTTGCAGGGGGCAGCACCGGGGAGCTGTTTTTT. The encoded protein is CASSLDFAGGSTGELFF.

This chain links TRBV5-6 with TRBJ2-7; no clear D gene. The V gene lost 0 bases and the J gene lost 7 bases, with 11 bases spanning the gap. Germline CDR1 SGHDT, CDR2 YYEEEE. This CDR3 comprises 13 residues. The CDR3 DNA follows: TGTGCCAGCAGCTTGGTCAGCGCAGTTGAGCAGTACTTC. This gives the protein CASSLVSAVEQYF.

V is TRBV5-1 and J is TRBJ1-1, with D tentatively TRBD1 (6 bases). Germline V gene data show CDR1 as SGHRS and CDR2 as YFSETQ. Trimming removed 7 bases from V and 4 bases from J, with 17 bases in between. The CDR3 has 14 amino acids. The CDR3 here is CASRTTGMGTEAFF. The CDR3 coding sequence is TGCGCCAGCCGAACGACAGGAATGGGCACTGAAGCTTTCTTT.